This T cell receptor beta chain originates from a study of blood T cell repertoires in COVID-19. Libraries were prepared by immunoSEQ multiplex PCR; TCRdb keeps only in-frame clonotypes and omits some of them. The sample includes around 190,000 clones, approximately 87% seen only once; the top ten take less than 25%. This CDR3 is built from 13 residues. Germline V CDR1 and CDR2: SNHLY, FYNNEI. V lost 6 bases, J lost 7 bases, and 2 bases stayed unmatched. What was sequenced was peripheral blood. This TCR was recovered from a man aged 65 to 85 with active or convalescent COVID-19. The rearrangement uses TRBV2 and TRBJ1-4, with 10 bases aligning to TRBD1. This CDR3 reads CASRRDRGEKLFF. The CDR3 coding sequence is TGTGCCAGCAGGCGGGACAGGGGTGAAAAACTGTTTTTT.